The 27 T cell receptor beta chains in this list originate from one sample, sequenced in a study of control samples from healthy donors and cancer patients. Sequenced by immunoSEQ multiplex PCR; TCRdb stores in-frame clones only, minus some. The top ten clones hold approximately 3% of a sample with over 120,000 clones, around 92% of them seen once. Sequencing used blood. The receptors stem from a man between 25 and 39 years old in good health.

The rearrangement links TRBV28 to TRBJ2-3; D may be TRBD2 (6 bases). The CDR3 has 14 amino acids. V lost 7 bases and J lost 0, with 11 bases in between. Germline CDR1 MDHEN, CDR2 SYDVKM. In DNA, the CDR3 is TGTGCCAGCAATAGCGGCGGAAGCACAGATACGCAGTATTTT. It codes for CASNSGGSTDTQYF. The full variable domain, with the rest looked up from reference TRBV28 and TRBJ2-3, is DVKVTQSSRYLVKRTGEKVFLECVQDMDHENMFWYRQDPGLGLRLIYFSYDVKMKEKGDIPEGYSVSREKKERFSLILESASTNQTSMYLCASNSGGSTDTQYFGPGTRLTVL.

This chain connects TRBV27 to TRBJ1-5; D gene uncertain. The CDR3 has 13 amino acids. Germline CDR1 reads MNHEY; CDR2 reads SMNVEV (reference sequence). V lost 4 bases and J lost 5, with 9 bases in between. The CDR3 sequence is CASSWTAYQPQHF. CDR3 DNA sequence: TGTGCCAGCAGTTGGACCGCCTATCAGCCCCAGCATTTT.

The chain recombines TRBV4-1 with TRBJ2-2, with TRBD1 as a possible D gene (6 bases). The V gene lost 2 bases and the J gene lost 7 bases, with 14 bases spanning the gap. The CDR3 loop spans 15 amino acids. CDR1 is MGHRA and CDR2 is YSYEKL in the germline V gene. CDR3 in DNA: TGCGCCAGCAGCCAATACGACAGGTACAGCGGGGAGCTGTTTTTT. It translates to CASSQYDRYSGELFF.

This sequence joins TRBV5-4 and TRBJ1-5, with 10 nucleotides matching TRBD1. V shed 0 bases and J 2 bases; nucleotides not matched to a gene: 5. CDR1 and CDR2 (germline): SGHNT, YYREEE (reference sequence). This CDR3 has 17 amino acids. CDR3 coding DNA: TGTGCCAGCAGCTTGGGCAGTGGGACAGGGGGCAATCAGCCCCAGCATTTT. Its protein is CASSLGSGTGGNQPQHF.

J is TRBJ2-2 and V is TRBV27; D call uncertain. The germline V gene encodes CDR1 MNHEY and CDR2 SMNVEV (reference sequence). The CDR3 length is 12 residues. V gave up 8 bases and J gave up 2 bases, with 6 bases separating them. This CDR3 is CASETNTGELFF. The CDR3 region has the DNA TGTGCCAGCGAAACCAACACCGGGGAGCTGTTTTTT.

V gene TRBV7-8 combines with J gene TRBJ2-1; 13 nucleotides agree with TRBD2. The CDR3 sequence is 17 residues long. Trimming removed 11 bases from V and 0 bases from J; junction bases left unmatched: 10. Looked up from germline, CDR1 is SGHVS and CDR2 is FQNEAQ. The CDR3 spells CACTGTSGVLSYNEQFF. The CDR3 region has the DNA TGTGCCTGCACCGGGACTAGCGGGGTACTCTCCTACAATGAGCAGTTCTTC.

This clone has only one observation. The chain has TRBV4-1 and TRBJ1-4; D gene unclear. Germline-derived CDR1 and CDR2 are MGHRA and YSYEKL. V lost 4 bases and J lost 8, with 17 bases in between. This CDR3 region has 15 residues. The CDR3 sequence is CASSPYYTGAEKLFF. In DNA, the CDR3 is TGCGCCAGCAGCCCCTACTACACGGGCGCAGAAAAACTGTTTTTT.

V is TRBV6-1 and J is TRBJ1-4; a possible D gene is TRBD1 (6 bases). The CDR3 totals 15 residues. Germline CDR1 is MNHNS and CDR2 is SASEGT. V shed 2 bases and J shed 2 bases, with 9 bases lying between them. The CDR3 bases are TGTGCCAGCAGTGAAAGGGGGGGCACTAATGAAAAACTGTTTTTT. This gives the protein CASSERGGTNEKLFF.

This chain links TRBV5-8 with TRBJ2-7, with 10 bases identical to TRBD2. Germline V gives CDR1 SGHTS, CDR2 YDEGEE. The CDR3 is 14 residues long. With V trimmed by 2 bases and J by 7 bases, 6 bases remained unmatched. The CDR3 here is CASSFGTSASEQYF. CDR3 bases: TGTGCCAGCAGCTTCGGGACTAGCGCGAGTGAGCAGTACTTC.

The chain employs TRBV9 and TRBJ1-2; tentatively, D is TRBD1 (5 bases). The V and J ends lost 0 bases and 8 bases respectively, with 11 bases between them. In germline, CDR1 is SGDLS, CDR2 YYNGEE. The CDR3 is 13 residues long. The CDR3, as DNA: TGTGCCAGCAGCGTAGACCCGGGGCGAGGCTACACCTTC. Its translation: CASSVDPGRGYTF.

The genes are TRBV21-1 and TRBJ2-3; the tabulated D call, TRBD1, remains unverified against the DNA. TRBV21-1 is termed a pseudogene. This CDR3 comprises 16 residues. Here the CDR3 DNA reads TGTGCCAGCAGCGCCTCGGACAGGGGGAGCACAGATACGCAGTATTTT. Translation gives CASSASDRGSTDTQYF.

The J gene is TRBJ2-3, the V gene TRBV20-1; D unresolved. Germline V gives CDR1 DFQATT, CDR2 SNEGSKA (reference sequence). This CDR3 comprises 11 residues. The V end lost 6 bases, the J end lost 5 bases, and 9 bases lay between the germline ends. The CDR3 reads CSAWTGDTQYF. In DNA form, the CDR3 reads TGCAGTGCATGGACGGGAGATACGCAGTATTTT.

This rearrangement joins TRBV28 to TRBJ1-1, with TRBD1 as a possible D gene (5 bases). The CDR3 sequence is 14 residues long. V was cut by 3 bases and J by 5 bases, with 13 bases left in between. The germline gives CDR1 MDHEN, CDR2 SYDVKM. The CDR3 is CASSFVREGTEAFF. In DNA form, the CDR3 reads TGTGCCAGCAGTTTTGTCAGGGAGGGAACTGAAGCTTTCTTT.

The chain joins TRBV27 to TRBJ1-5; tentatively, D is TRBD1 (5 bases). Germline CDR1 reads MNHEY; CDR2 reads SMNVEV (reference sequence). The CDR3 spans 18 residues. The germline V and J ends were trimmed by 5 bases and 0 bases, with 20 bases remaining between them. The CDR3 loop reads CASSPRSLTDYSNQPQHF. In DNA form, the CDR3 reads TGTGCCAGCAGTCCCCGATCGCTGACAGATTATAGCAATCAGCCCCAGCATTTT.

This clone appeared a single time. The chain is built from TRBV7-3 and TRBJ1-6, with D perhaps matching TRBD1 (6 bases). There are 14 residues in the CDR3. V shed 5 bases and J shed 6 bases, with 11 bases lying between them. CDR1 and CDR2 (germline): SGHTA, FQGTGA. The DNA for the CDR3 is TGTGCCAGCAGCCTCGGACAGTTTAATTCACCCCTCCACTTT. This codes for CASSLGQFNSPLHF.

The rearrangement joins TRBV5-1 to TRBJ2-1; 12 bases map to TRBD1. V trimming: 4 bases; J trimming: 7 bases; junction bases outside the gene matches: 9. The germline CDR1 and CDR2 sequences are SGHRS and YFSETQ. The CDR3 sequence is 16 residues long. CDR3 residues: CASSAEGQGARNEQFF. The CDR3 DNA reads TGCGCCAGCAGCGCGGAGGGACAGGGGGCGCGTAATGAGCAGTTCTTC.

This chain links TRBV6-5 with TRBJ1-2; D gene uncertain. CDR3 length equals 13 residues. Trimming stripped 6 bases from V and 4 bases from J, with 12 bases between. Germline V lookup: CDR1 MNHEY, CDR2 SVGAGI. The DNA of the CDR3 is TGTGCCAGCAGCCCCCAGGAGGTCTATGGCTACACCTTC. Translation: CASSPQEVYGYTF.

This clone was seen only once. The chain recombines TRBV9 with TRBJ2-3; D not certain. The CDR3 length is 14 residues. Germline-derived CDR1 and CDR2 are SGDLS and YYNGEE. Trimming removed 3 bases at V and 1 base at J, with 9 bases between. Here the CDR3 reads CASSAPQGTDTQYF. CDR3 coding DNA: TGTGCCAGCAGCGCCCCGCAGGGCACAGATACGCAGTATTTT.

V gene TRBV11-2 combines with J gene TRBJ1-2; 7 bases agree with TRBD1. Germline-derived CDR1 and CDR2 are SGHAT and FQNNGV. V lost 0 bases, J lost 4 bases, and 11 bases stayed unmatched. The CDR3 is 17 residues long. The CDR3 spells CASSLDPPGQRGYGYTF. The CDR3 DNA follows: TGTGCCAGCAGCTTAGATCCGCCGGGACAGCGGGGCTATGGCTACACCTTC.

CDR3 DNA sequence: TGTGCCAGCAGTGTGCACAGGGGGCGCACGGATGGCTACACCTTC. Protein product: CASSVHRGRTDGYTF. The chain uses TRBV27 and TRBJ1-2; 9 positions match TRBD1. V gave up 5 bases and J gave up 6 bases; unmatched junction bases: 10. Germline CDR1 and CDR2: MNHEY and SMNVEV (reference sequence). The CDR3 runs to 15 residues.

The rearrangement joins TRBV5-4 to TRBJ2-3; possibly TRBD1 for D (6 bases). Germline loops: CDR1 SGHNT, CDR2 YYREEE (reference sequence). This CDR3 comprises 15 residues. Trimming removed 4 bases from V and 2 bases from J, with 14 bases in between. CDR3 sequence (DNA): TGTGCCAGCAGCATCGAACCAGGGGCCACAGATACGCAGTATTTT. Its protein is CASSIEPGATDTQYF.

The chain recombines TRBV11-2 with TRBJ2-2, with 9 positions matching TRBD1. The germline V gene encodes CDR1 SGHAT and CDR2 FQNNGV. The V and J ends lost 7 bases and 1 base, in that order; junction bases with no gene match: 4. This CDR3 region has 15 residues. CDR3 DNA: TGTGCCAGCATCACGGACAGGGGGAACACCGGGGAGCTGTTTTTT. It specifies CASITDRGNTGELFF.

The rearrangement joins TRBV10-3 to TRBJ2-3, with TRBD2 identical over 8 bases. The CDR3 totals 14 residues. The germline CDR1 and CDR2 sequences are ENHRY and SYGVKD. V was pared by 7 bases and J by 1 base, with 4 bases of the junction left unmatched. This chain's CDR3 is CAITGGGGTDTQYF. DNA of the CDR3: TGTGCCATCACGGGGGGGGGAGGCACAGATACGCAGTATTTT.

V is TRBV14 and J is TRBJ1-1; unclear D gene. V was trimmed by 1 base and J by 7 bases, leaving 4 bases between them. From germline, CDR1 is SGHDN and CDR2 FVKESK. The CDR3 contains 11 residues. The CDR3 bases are TGTGCCAGCAGCCAAGGGATTGAAGCTTTCTTT. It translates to CASSQGIEAFF.

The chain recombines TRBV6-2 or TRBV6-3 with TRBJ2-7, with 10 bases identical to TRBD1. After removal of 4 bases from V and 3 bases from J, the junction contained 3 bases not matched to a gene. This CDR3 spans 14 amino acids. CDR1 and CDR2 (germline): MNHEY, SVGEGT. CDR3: CASSWGDRGYEQYF. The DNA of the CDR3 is TGTGCCAGCAGTTGGGGGGACAGGGGCTACGAGCAGTACTTC.

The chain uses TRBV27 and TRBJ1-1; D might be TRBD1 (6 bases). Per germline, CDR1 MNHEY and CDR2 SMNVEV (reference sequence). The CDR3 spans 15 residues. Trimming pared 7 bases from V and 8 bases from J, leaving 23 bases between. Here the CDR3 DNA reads TGTGCCAGCACTTCCTACCGGGACAAGCTAGCGGAAGCTTTCTTT. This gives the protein CASTSYRDKLAEAFF.

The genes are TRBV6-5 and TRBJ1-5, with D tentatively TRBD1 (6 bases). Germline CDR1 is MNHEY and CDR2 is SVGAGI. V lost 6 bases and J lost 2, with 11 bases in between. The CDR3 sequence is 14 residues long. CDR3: CASSSPGGNQPQHF. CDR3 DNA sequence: TGTGCCAGCAGCTCTCCAGGGGGCAATCAGCCCCAGCATTTT.